The 9 T cell receptor beta chains below come from one sample, sequenced in a study of blood T cell repertoires in COVID-19. Here immunoSEQ multiplex PCR was the method, and the copy in TCRdb shows in-frame clones only, minus some. This table holds about 260,000 clones, 70% to 85% found once. Sequencing was carried out using peripheral blood. All receptors come from a woman of 80 years or more with acute or convalescent COVID-19.

The rearrangement joins TRBV18 to TRBJ2-3; TRBD2 aligns across 9 bases. The length of the CDR3 is 15 residues. V was pared by 2 bases and J by 4 bases, with 4 bases of the junction left unmatched. Looked up from germline, CDR1 is KGHSH and CDR2 is LQKENI. CDR3 loop: CASSPRRTSADTQYF. The CDR3 DNA sequence: TGTGCCAGCTCACCAAGGCGGACTAGCGCAGATACGCAGTATTTT.

The J gene is TRBJ1-4, the V gene TRBV4-2; D gene uncertain. Trimming left V 0 bases short and J 4 bases short, with 12 bases between. This CDR3 region has 16 residues. CDR1 is LGHNA, CDR2 YNFKEQ, per germline. The CDR3 bases are TGTGCCAGCAGCCAAGACACCGACAAAATTAATGAAAAACTGTTTTTT. Translated, it gives CASSQDTDKINEKLFF.

V and J are TRBV15 and TRBJ1-4; D ambiguous. Germline V CDR1 and CDR2: LNHNV, YYDKDF (reference sequence). Trimming took off 0 bases at V and 3 bases at J, with 17 bases between the two ends. The CDR3 loop spans 18 amino acids. CDR3 DNA sequence: TGTGCCACCAGCAGAGATGTGTCGGCCTCGCGGGCTAATGAAAAACTGTTTTTT. Translation: CATSRDVSASRANEKLFF. Full variable domain (remainder filled in from reference TRBV15 and TRBJ1-4): DAMVIQNPRYQVTQFGKPVTLSCSQTLNHNVMYWYQQKSSQAPKLLFHYYDKDFNNEADTPDNFQSRRPNTSFCFLDIRSPGLGDTAMYLCATSRDVSASRANEKLFFGSGTQLSVL.

This clone has a single count. The rearrangement links TRBV4-1 to TRBJ1-5; D is ambiguous. This CDR3 has 14 amino acids. Per the germline V gene, CDR1 is MGHRA and CDR2 is YSYEKL. V was pared by 0 bases and J by 5 bases, with 8 bases between. The CDR3 protein is CASSQEEAYQPQHF. CDR3 bases: TGCGCCAGCAGCCAAGAGGAGGCTTATCAGCCCCAGCATTTT.

This chain uses TRBV7-8 with TRBJ2-3; 11 bases fit TRBD2. The germline V gene has CDR1 SGHVS and CDR2 FQNEAQ. This CDR3 region has 18 residues. The V and J ends lost 0 bases and 6 bases, in that order; junction bases with no gene match: 11. CDR3 residues: CASSLAYLAGGTGDTQYF. CDR3 DNA sequence: TGTGCCAGCAGCTTAGCCTACTTAGCGGGGGGGACCGGGGATACGCAGTATTTT.

The genes are TRBV28 and TRBJ2-2; 8 bases map to TRBD1. There are 16 residues in the CDR3. Germline V gene data show CDR1 as MDHEN and CDR2 as SYDVKM. Unmatched junction bases numbered 11, after V lost 7 bases and J lost 4 bases. CDR3 sequence (DNA): TGTGCCAGCACTTCAAGGACAGGGAGCATCACCGGGGAGCTGTTTTTT. Translation: CASTSRTGSITGELFF. The full variable domain, in which reference TRBV28 and TRBJ2-2 provide the parts outside the CDR3, is DVKVTQSSRYLVKRTGEKVFLECVQDMDHENMFWYRQDPGLGLRLIYFSYDVKMKEKGDIPEGYSVSREKKERFSLILESASTNQTSMYLCASTSRTGSITGELFFGEGSRLTVL.

This chain joins TRBV19 and TRBJ1-4; 8 bases line up with TRBD1. V gave up 5 bases and J gave up 0 bases; unmatched junction bases: 8. The CDR3 runs 17 residues. CDR1 and CDR2 from the germline V gene are LNHDA and SQIVND (reference sequence). CDR3 amino acids: CASSSRRQGSTNEKLFF. In DNA form, the CDR3 reads TGTGCCAGTAGTTCACGGAGACAGGGGTCAACTAATGAAAAACTGTTTTTT.

This chain connects TRBV7-3 to TRBJ1-1, with D maybe TRBD1 (5 bases). V gave up 1 base and J gave up 2 bases, with 14 bases separating them. The germline V gene encodes CDR1 SGHTA and CDR2 FQGTGA. The CDR3 is made up of 16 amino acids. This chain's CDR3 is CASSLNHAQGNTEAFF. In DNA form, the CDR3 reads TGTGCCAGCAGCTTAAACCACGCGCAGGGAAACACTGAAGCTTTCTTT.

The chain carries TRBV19 and TRBJ1-2, with TRBD1 as a possible D gene (6 bases). The ends were cut back, 6 bases at V and 4 bases at J, with 9 bases in the middle. Germline loops: CDR1 LNHDA, CDR2 SQIVND (reference sequence). This CDR3 is 12 amino acids long. Here the CDR3 DNA reads TGTGCCAGTAGGACAGGTGGCTATGGCTACACCTTC. This codes for CASRTGGYGYTF.